This TCR beta chain was sequenced in a study of blood T cell repertoires in COVID-19. Sequencing was performed with immunoSEQ multiplex PCR; in TCRdb, only in-frame clones are kept and a portion is missing. The profile covers roughly 230,000 clones, with roughly 87% appearing a single time and 4% to 5% taken by the ten largest. Trimming pared 5 bases from V and 8 bases from J, leaving 12 bases between. In germline, CDR1 is SGHTA, CDR2 FQGNSA. This CDR3 is 13 amino acids long. This sequence originates from a woman aged 40-49 years who had recovered from COVID-19. The sample was peripheral blood. The chain uses TRBV7-2 and TRBJ1-4; D is ambiguous. DNA for the CDR3: TGTGCCAGCAGCCATGTTTGGGCCGAAAAACTGTTTTTT. Encoded protein: CASSHVWAEKLFF.